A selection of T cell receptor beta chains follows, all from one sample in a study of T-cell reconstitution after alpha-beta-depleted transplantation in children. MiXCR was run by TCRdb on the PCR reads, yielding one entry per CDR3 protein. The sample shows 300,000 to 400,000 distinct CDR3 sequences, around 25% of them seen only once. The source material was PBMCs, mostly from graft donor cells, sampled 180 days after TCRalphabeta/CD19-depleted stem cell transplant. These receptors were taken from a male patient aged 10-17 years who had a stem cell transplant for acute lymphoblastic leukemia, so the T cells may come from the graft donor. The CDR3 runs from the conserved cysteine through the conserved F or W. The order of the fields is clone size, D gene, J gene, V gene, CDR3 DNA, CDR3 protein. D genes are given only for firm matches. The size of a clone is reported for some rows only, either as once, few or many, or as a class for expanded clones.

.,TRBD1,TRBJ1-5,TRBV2,TGTGCCAGCAGTCCTAGGGGTGTGGGACAGGGCTTCAATCAGCCCCAGCATTTT,CASSPRGVGQGFNQPQHF
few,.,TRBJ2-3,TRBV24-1,TGTGCCACCAGTGATTTGCTACAGGGTGATACGCAGTATTTT,CATSDLLQGDTQYF
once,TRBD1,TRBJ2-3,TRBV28,TGTGCCAGCAGTTTATGGTCACAGGGGAAGAGCACAGATACGCAGTATTTT,CASSLWSQGKSTDTQYF
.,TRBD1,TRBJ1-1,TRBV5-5,TGTGCCAGCAGCTTGGCGGCAGGGGGCGGTTTGACTGAAGCTTTCTTT,CASSLAAGGGLTEAFF
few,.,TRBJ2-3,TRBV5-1,TGCGCCAGCAGCTTGGAGGTGGGACACTCGCAGTATTTT,CASSLEVGHSQYF
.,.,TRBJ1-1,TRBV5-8,TGTGCCAGCAGCTACGAATTCTGGTCGAACACTGAAGCTTTCTTT,CASSYEFWSNTEAFF
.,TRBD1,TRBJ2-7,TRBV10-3,TGTGCCTCCGCTGGCCAGGGGGCTTACGAGCAGTACTTC,CASAGQGAYEQYF
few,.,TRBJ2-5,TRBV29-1,TGCAGCCTAAGAGGACTACTCCAAGAGACCCAGTACTTC,CSLRGLLQETQYF
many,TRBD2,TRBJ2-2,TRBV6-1,TGTGCCAGCAGCCTCCACGGCGGGAGGGGGGGTTACACCGGGGAGCTGTTTTTT,CASSLHGGRGGYTGELFF
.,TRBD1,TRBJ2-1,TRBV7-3,TGTGCCAGCAGCCCCGGGACAGGGGCCGATGCGGGTGAGCAGTTCTTC,CASSPGTGADAGEQFF
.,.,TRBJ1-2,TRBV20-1,TGCAGTGCTAGGGCCAGAGGACGAGAGGGCTACACCTTC,CSARARGREGYTF
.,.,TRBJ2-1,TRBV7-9,TGTGCCAGCAGTGGTACCCTGGAGAATGAGCAGTTCTTC,CASSGTLENEQFF
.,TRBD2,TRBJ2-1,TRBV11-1,TGTGCCAGCAGCCGACGGACTAGCGGGAGGTCTAACAATGAGCAGTTCTTC,CASSRRTSGRSNNEQFF
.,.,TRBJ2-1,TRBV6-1,TGTGCCAGCAGAGGGGGCAGCGGGAGAGGTTACAATGAGCAGTTCTTC,CASRGGSGRGYNEQFF
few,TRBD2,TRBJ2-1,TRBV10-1,TGCGCCAGCAGTGAGTCGATTAGCGGGGGCTACAATGAGCAGTTCTTC,CASSESISGGYNEQFF
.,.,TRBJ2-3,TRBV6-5,TGTGCCAGCAGTTACGCGAGCGGGCTCACAGATACGCAGTATTTT,CASSYASGLTDTQYF
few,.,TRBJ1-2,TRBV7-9,TGTGCCAGCAGCTCCCGACAGCAAATGGTCGGCTACACCTTC,CASSSRQQMVGYTF